This TCR beta chain was retrieved from a study of early T cells in non-severe SARS-CoV-2 infection. MiXCR, applied by TCRdb to the 5' RACE reads, yields one record per CDR3 protein. The repertoire includes 35,000 to 45,000 distinct CDR3 sequences, about 7.4% of them detected once, and around an eighth sits in the top ten. The CDR3 sequence is 12 residues long. CDR1 and CDR2 (germline): SGHAT, FQNNGV. Trimming shortened V by 3 bases and J by 4 bases, and 6 bases separated the two germline ends. This clonotype was recorded many times. Sequenced material: whole blood, taken at baseline. The receptor was derived from an adult who was a healthcare worker with PCR-confirmed SARS-CoV-2 infection or an uninfected control (not recorded which). The rearrangement links TRBV11-2 to TRBJ2-5; D unresolved. The CDR3 spells CASSFQPETQYF. The CDR3 nucleotides are TGTGCCAGCAGCTTCCAGCCAGAGACCCAGTACTTC.